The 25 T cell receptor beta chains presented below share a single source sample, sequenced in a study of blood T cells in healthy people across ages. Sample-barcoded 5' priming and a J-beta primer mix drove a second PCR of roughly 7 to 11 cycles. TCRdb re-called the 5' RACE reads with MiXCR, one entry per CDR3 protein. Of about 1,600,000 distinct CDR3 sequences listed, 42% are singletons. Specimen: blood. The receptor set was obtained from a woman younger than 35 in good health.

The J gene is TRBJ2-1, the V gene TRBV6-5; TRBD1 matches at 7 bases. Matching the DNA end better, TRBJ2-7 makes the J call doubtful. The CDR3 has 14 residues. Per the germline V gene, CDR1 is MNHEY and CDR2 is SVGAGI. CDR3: CASSFRTGSGEQYF. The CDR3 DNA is TGTGCCAGCAGTTTTCGGACAGGTTCTGGCGAGCAGTACTTC.

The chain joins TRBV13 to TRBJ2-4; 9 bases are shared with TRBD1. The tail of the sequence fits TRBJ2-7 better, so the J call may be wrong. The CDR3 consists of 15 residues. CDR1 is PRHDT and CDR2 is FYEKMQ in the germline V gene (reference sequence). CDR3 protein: CASSHWTGEKYEQYF. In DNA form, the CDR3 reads TGTGCCAGCAGCCACTGGACAGGGGAAAAATACGAGCAGTACTTC.

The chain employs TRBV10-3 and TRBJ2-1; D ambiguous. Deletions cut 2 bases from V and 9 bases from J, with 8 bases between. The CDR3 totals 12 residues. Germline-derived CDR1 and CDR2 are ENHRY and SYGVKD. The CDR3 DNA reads TGTGCCATCAGTGAGCAGGAAGGTGAGCAGTTCTTC. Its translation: CAISEQEGEQFF.

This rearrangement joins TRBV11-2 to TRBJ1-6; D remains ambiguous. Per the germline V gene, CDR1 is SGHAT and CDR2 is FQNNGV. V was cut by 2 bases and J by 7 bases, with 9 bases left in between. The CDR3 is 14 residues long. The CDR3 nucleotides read TGTGCCAGCAGCTTACTTAGTTTGAATTCACCCCTCCACTTT. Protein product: CASSLLSLNSPLHF.

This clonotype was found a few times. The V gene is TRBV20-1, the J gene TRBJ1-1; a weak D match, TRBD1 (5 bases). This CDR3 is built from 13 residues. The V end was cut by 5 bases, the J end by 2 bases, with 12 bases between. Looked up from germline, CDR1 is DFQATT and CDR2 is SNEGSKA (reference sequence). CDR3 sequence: CSASDSFNTEAFF. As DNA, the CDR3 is TGCAGTGCTTCAGACAGTTTCAACACTGAAGCTTTCTTT.

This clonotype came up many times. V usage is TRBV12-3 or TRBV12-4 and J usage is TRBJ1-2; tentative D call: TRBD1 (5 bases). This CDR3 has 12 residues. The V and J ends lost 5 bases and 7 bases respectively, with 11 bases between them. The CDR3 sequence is CASSLRGGGYTF. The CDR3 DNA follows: TGTGCCAGCAGTCTACGTGGGGGTGGCTACACCTTC.

CDR3 sequence (DNA): TGTGCCAGCAGCTTAGGGTGGGCTAGCGGGGTCAACAATGAGCAGTTCTTC. Translating it yields CASSLGWASGVNNEQFF. The rearrangement links TRBV7-9 to TRBJ2-1, with 9 bases that match TRBD2. Per germline, CDR1 SEHNR and CDR2 FQNEAQ (reference sequence). The CDR3 covers 17 residues. The J segment lost 5 bases and the V segment lost 1 base, leaving 9 bases of the junction unmatched.

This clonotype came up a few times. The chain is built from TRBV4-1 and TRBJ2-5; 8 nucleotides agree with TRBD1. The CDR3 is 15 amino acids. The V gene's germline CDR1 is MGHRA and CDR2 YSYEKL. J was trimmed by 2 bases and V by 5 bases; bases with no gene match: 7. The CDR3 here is CASSMPGQAQETQYF. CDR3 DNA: TGCGCCAGCAGCATGCCGGGACAGGCTCAAGAGACCCAGTACTTC.

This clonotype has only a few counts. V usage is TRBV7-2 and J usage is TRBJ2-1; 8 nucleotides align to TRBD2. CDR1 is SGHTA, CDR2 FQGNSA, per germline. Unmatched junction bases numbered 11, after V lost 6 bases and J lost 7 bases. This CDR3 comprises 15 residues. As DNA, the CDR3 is TGTGCCAGCAGTCCGAGCGGGAGTCTGGGGAATGAGCAGTTCTTC. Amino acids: CASSPSGSLGNEQFF.

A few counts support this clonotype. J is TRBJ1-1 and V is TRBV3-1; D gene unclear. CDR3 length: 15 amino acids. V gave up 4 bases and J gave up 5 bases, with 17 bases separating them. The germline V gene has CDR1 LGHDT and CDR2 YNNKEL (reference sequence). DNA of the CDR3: TGTGCCAGCAGCCGAGGTCGTTTGTATGGAACTGAAGCTTTCTTT. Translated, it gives CASSRGRLYGTEAFF.

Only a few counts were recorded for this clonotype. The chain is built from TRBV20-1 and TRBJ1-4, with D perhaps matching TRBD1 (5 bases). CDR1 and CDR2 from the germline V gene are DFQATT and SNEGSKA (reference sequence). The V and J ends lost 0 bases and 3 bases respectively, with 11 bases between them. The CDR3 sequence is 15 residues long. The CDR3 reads CSARDAGAPNEKLFF. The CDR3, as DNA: TGCAGTGCTAGAGATGCCGGGGCCCCTAATGAAAAACTGTTTTTT.

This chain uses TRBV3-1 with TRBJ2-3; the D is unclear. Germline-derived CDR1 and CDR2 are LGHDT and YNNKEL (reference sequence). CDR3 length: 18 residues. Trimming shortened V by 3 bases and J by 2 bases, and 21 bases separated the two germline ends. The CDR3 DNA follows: TGTGCCAGCAGCCAGGTCCGGGCCCCAAACTTTTTCACAGATACGCAGTATTTT. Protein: CASSQVRAPNFFTDTQYF.

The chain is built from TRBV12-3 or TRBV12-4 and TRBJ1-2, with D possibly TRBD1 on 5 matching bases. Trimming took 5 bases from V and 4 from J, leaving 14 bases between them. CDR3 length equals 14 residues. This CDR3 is CASSVLGGSYGYTF. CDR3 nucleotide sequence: TGTGCCAGCAGTGTTCTCGGGGGATCCTATGGCTACACCTTC.

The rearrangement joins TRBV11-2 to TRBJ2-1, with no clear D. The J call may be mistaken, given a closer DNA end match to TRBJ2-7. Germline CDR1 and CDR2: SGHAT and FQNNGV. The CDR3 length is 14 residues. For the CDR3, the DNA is TGTGCCAGCAGCCCGAGACTTACCTACAATGAGCAGTACTTC. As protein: CASSPRLTYNEQYF.

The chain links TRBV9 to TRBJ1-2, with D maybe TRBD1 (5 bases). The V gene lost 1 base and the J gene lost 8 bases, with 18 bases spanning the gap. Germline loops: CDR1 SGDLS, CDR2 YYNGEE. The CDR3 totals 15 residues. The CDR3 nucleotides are TGTGCCAGCAGCGTATGGGGGGAGGGTGGTATGGGCTACACCTTC. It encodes CASSVWGEGGMGYTF.

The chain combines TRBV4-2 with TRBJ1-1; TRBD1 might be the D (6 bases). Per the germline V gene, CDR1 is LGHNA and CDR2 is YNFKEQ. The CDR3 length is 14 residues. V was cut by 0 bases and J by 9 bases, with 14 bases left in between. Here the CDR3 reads CASSQDVTGPKAFF. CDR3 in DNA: TGTGCCAGCAGCCAAGATGTGACAGGCCCGAAAGCTTTCTTT.

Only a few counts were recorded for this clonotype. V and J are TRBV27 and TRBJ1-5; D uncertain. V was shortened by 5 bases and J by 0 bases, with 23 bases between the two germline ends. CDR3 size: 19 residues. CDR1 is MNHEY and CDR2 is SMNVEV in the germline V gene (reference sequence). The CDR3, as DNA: TGTGCCAGCAGTCCTTCATTCGGTGGCAATTCGTTTAGCAATCAGCCCCAGCATTTT. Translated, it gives CASSPSFGGNSFSNQPQHF.

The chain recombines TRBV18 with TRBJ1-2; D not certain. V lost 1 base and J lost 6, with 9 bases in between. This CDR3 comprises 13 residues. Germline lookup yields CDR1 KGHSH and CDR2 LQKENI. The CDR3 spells CASSPQVSDGYTF. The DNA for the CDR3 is TGTGCCAGCTCACCACAGGTCTCAGATGGCTACACCTTC.

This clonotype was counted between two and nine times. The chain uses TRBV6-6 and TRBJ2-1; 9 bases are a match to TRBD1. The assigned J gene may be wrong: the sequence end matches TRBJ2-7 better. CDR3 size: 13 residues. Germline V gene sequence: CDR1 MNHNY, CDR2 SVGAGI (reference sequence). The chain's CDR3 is CASSEDRGNEQYF. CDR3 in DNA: TGTGCCAGCAGTGAGGACAGGGGAAATGAGCAGTACTTC.

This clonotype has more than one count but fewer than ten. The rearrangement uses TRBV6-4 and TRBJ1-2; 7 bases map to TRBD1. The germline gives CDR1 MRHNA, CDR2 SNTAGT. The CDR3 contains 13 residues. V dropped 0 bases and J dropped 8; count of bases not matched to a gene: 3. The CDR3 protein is CASSDSTGSGYTF. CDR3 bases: TGTGCCAGCAGTGACTCGACAGGGAGCGGCTACACCTTC.

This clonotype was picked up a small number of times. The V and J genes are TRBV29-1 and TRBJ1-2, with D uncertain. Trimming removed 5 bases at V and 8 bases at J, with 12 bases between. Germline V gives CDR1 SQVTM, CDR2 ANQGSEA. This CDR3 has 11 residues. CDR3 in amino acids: CSVNGGGGYTF. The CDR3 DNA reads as TGCAGCGTTAATGGCGGTGGCGGCTACACCTTC.

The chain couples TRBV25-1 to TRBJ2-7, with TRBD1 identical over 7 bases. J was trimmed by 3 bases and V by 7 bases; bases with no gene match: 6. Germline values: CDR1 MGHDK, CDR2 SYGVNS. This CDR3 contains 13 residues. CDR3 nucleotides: TGTGCCAGCACACCGACAGGGATCTACGAGCAGTACTTC. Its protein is CASTPTGIYEQYF.

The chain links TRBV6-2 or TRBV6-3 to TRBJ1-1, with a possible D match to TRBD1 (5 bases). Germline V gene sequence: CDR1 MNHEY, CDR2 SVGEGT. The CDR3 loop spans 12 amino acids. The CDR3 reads CAVAGRATEAFF. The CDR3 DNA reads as TGTGCTGTAGCGGGCAGGGCCACTGAAGCTTTCTTT.

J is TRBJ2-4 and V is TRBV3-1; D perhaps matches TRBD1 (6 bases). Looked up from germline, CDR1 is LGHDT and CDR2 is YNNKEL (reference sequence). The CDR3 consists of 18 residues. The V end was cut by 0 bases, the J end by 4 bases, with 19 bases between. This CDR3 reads CASSQEERSRGPKNIQYF. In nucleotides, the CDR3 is TGTGCCAGCAGCCAAGAAGAGAGAAGCAGGGGACCTAAAAACATTCAGTACTTC.

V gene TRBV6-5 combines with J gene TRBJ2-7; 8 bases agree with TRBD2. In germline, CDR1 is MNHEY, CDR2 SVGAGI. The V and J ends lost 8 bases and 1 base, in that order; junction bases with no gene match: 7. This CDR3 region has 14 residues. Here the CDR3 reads CASRQSGGSYEQYF. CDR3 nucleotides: TGTGCCAGCCGTCAGAGCGGGGGATCCTACGAGCAGTACTTC.